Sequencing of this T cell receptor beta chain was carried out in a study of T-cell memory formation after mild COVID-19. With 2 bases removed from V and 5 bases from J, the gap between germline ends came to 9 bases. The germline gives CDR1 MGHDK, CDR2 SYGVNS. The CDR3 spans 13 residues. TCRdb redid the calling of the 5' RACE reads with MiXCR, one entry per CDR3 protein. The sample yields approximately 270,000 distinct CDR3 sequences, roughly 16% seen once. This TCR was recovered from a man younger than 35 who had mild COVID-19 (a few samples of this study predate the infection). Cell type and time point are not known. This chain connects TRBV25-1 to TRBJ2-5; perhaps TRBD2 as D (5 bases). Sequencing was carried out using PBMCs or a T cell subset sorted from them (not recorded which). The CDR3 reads CASSENEGETQYF. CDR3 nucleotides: TGTGCCAGCAGTGAAAATGAGGGTGAGACCCAGTACTTC.